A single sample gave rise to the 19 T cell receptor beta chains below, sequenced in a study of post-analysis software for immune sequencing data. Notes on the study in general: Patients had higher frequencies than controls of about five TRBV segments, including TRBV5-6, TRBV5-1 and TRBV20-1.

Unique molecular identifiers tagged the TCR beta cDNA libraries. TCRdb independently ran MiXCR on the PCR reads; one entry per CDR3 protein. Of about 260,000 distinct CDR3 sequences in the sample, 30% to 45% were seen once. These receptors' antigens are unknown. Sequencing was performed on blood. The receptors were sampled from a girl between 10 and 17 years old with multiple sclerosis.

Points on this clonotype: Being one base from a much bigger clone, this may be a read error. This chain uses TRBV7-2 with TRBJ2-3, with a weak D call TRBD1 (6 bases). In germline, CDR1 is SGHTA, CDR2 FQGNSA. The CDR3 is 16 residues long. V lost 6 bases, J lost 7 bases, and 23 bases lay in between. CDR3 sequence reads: CASRWTGRGDTNTQYF. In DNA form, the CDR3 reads TGTGCCAGCAGGTGGACTGGTCGAGGGGACACGAATACGCAGTATTTT.

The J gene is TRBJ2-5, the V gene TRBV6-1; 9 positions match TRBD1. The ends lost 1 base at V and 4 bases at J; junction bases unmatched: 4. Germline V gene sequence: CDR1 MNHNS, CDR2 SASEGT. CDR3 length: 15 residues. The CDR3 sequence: CASSEVTGGGETQYF. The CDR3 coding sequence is TGTGCCAGCAGTGAAGTGACAGGGGGGGGAGAGACCCAGTACTTC.

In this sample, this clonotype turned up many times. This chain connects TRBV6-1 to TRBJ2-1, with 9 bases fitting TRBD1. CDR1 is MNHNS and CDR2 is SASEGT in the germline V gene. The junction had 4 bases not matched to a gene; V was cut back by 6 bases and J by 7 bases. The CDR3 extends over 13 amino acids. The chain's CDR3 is CASRTGQGNEQFF. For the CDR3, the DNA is TGTGCCAGCAGGACGGGACAGGGTAATGAGCAGTTCTTC.

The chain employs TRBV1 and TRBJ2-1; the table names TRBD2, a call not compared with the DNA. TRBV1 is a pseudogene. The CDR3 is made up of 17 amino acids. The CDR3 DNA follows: TGCACCAGCAACCGGTGGTACCAGCGGGTCTCCTACAATGAGCAGTTCTTC. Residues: CTSNRWYQRVSYNEQFF.

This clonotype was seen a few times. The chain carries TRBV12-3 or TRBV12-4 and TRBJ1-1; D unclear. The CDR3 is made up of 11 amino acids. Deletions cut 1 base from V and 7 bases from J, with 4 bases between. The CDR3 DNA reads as TGTGCCAGCAGTTTAGGAGATGAAGCTTTCTTT. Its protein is CASSLGDEAFF.

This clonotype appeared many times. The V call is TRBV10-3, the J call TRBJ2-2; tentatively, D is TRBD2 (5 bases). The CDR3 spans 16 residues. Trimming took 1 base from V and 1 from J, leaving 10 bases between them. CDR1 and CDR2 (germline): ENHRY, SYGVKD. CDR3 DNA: TGTGCCATCAGTGAGTTGGGTAGCGAGAACACCGGGGAGCTGTTTTTT. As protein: CAISELGSENTGELFF.

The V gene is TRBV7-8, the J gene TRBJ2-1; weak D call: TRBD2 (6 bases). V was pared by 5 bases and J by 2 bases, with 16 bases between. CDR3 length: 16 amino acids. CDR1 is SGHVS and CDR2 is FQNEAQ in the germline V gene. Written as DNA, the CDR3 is TGTGCCAGCAGCCAACGACTCGGGACTGCCTACAATGAGCAGTTCTTC. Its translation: CASSQRLGTAYNEQFF.

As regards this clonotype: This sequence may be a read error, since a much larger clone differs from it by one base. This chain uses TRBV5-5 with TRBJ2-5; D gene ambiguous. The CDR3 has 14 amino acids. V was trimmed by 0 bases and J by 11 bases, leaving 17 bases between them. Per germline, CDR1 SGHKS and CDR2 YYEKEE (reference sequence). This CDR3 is CASSLATRDNEQYF. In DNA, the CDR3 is TGTGCCAGCAGCTTGGCGACGAGAGACAATGAGCAGTACTTC.

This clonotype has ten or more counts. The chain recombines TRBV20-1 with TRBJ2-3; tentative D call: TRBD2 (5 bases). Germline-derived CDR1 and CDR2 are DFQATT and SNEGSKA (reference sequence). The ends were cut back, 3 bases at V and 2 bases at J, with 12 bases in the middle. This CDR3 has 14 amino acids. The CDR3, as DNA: TGCAGTGCTAGTCCTGCGGACTCCACAGATACGCAGTATTTT. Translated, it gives CSASPADSTDTQYF.

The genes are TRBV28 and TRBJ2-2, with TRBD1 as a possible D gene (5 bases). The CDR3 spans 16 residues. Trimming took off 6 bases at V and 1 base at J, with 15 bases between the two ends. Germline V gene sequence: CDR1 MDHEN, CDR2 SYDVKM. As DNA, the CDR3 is TGTGCCAGCAGCCCACCCCAGGGTCGGAACACCGGGGAGCTGTTTTTT. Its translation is CASSPPQGRNTGELFF.

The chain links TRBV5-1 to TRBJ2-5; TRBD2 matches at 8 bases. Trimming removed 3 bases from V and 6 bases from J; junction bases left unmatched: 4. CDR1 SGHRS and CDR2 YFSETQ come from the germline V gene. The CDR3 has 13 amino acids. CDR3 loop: CASSSGGDQTQYF. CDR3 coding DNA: TGCGCCAGCAGCTCGGGAGGGGACCAGACCCAGTACTTC.

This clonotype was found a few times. CDR3 bases: TGTGCCAGCAAGGTGGGGGGGAACACTGAAGCTTTCTTT. Translated, it gives CASKVGGNTEAFF. The chain employs TRBV7-8 and TRBJ1-1; maybe TRBD1 (5 bases). The V gene lost 7 bases and the J gene lost 1 base, with 10 bases spanning the gap. Germline loops: CDR1 SGHVS, CDR2 FQNEAQ. The CDR3 covers 13 residues.

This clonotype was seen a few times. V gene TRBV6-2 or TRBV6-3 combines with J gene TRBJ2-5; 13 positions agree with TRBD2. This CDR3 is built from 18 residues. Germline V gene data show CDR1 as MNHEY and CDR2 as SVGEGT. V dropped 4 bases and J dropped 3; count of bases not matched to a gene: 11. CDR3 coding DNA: TGTGCCAGCAGTTTCGCCGGGACTAGCGGGAATACCGAAGAGACCCAGTACTTC. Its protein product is CASSFAGTSGNTEETQYF.

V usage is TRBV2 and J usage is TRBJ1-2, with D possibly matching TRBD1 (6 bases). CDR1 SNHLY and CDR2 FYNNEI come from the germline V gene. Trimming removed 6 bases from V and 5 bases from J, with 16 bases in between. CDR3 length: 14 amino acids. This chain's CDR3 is CASRLDSAGYGYTF. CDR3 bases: TGTGCCAGCAGGTTGGACAGCGCGGGGTATGGCTACACCTTC. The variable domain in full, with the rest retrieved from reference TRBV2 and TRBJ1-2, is EPEVTQTPSHQVTQMGQEVILRCVPISNHLYFYWYRQILGQKVEFLVSFYNNEISEKSEIFDDQFSVERPDGSNFTLKIRSTKLEDSAMYFCASRLDSAGYGYTFGSGTRLTVV.

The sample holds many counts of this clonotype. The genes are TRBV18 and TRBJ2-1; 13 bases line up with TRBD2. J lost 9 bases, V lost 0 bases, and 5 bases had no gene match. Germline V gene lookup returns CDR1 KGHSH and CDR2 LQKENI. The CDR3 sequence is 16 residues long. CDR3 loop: CASSPPGLAGVSEQFF. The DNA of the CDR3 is TGTGCCAGCTCACCACCTGGACTAGCGGGAGTGAGTGAGCAGTTCTTC.

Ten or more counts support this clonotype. CDR3 bases: TGTGCCAGCATCGTCTCCTATAATTCACCCCTCCACTTT. Translation: CASIVSYNSPLHF. This chain links TRBV6-1 with TRBJ1-6; D gene unclear. The germline V and J ends were trimmed by 7 bases and 0 bases, with 4 bases remaining between them. Looked up from germline, CDR1 is MNHNS and CDR2 is SASEGT. The CDR3 runs 13 residues.

The CDR3 nucleotides read TGCAGCGTTGTGGGAGGAGGCGAGCAGTACTTC. This codes for CSVVGGGEQYF. The chain is built from TRBV29-1 and TRBJ2-5; TRBD2 might be the D (6 bases). The J call may be mistaken, given a closer DNA end match to TRBJ2-7. The germline CDR1 and CDR2 sequences are SQVTM and ANQGSEA. The CDR3 runs to 11 residues.

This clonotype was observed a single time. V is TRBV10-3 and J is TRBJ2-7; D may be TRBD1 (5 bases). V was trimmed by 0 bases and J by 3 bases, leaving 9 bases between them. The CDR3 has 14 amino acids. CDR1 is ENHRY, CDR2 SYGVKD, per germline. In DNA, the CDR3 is TGTGCCATCAGTGAGTCGGGGCAGGACTACGAGCAGTACTTC. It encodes CAISESGQDYEQYF.

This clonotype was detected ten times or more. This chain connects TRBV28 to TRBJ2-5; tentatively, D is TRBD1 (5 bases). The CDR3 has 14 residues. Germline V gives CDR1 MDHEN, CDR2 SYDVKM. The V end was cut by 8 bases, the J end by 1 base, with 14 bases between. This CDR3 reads CASSPWGVQETQYF. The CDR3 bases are TGTGCCAGCTCCCCCTGGGGCGTCCAAGAGACCCAGTACTTC.